This T cell receptor beta chain was captured by sequencing in a study of cytomegalovirus exposure and HLA in healthy donors. PCR amplification relied on 60 Vbeta primers (plus 13 Jbeta primers). Some clones are missing from TCRdb's copy, which holds only in-frame ones; the method was immunoSEQ multiplex PCR. The data hold some 150,000 clones, with over 70% observed a single time. Germline V gives CDR1 MNHEY, CDR2 SMNVEV (reference sequence). V was pared by 5 bases and J by 5 bases, with 19 bases between. This CDR3 is 16 amino acids long. The chain is built from TRBV27 and TRBJ2-1, with D possibly matching TRBD1 (7 bases). This sequence was found in a middle-aged woman in good health and CMV-seropositive. Sequencing was done on a sample of PBMCs. DNA for the CDR3: TGTGCCAGCAGTCACAGGGACTCAAGGGGGCACAATGAGCAGTTCTTC. This codes for CASSHRDSRGHNEQFF.